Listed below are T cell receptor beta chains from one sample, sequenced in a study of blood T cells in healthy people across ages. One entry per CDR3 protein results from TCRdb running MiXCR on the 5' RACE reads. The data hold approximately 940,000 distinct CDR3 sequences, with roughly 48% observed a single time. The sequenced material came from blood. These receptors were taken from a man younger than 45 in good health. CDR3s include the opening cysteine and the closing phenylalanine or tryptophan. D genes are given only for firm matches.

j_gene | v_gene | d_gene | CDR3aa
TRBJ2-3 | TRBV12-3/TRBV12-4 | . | CASRGDPDTQYF
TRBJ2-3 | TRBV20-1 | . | CSARGMAYRSDTQYF
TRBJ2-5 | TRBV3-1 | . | CASWDNGQETQYF
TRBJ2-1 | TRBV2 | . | CASSHAWRPNNEQFF
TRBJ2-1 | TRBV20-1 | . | CSASGGPEQFF
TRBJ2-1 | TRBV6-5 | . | CASSYWRGPPFF
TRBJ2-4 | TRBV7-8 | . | CASSLGQGPATDIQYF
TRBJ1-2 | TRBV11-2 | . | CASSSNRVPNYGYTF
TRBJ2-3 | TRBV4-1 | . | CASSQDMGDTQYF
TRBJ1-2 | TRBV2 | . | CASRPDLGGGDYGYTF
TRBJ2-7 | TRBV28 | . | CASSFPSTAYEQYF
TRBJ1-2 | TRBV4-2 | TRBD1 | CASSQGQGRSGYTF
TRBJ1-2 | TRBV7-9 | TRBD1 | CANSRQGVYGYTF
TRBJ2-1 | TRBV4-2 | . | CASSQDVWGPNNEQFF
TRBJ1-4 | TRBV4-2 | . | CASSQETPGGNEKLFF
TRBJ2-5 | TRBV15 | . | CATSRDSGLKETQYF
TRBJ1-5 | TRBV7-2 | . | CASSLEGRGPQHF
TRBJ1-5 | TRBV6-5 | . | CASSLGPKGNQPQHF
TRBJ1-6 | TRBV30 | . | CAWSDGSNSPLHF
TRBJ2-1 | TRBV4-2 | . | CASSQEEYNEQFF
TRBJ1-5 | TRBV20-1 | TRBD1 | CSASGEINRGTSSQPQHF
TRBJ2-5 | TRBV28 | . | CASSFEGRPGETQYF
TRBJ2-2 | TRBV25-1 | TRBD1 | CASIEGQGSAGELFF
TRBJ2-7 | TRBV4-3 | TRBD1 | CASSQGDSLEQYF
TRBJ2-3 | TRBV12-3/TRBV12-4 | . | CASSSKRADTQYF
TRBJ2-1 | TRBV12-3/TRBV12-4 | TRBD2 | CASSWVAGDTSSYNEQFF
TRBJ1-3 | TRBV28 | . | CASNKDGELWDTIYF
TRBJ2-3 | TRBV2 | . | CASTRDPTDTQYF
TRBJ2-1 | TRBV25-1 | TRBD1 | CASSQTGSLHEQFF
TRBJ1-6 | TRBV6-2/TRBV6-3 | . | CASRVGQINSPLHF
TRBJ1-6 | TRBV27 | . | CASSLYPTSPLHF
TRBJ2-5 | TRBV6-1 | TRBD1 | CASRIEDRGLETQYF
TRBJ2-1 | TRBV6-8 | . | CASRPRAKPRNEQFF